The present T cell receptor beta chain was sequenced within a study of blood T cells in healthy people across ages. Each sample had at least 7 million PBMCs isolated. A word on this clonotype: The antigen is undetermined.

The study, taken as a whole, reports: In long-lived donors, naive CD4+ cell counts and diversity exceeded those of aged donors.

Germline-derived CDR1 and CDR2 are SGHTA and FQGNSA. This CDR3 comprises 16 residues. V shed 1 base, J shed 4 bases, and the junction held 7 bases outside the gene matches. It was with a sample-barcoded 5' primer and a J-beta primer mix that a second PCR of roughly 6 to 12 cycles was run. TCRdb re-called the 5' RACE reads with MiXCR, one entry per CDR3 protein. This table has some 1,800,000 distinct CDR3 sequences, about two fifths appearing once. This rearrangement joins TRBV7-2 to TRBJ1-5, with TRBD1 matching over 7 bases. The sequence came from a human donor in good health. Sequenced input: blood. In DNA form, the CDR3 reads TGTGCCAGCAGCTTAGTAGGGATGACAGGGAATCAGCCCCAGCATTTT. It yields the protein CASSLVGMTGNQPQHF.